The sequence of this T cell receptor beta chain was determined in a study of shared clonotypes between healthy human individuals. The input for sorted-subset replicate PCRs was around 0.2 ug DNA, 30,000 or so T cell genomes. This table comes from immunoSEQ multiplex PCR, and its TCRdb copy is limited to in-frame clones, with some not included. The sample includes 2 million to 2.5 million clones, roughly 95% of them seen just once. The specimen sequenced was naive CD4+ T cells sorted from blood. The subset denotes: CD45RA+ positively selected. The receptor comes from a man aged 18 to 29 in good health.

CDR3 amino acids: CASSSTGGTNTGELFF. CDR3 nucleotide sequence: TGTGCCAGCAGCAGCACAGGGGGGACGAACACCGGGGAGCTGTTTTTT. This chain joins TRBV6-9 and TRBJ2-2; 8 nucleotides align to TRBD1. The CDR3 is 16 amino acids. J lost 0 bases, V lost 6 bases, and 6 bases had no gene match. Germline V gene sequence: CDR1 MNHGY, CDR2 SVAAGI.